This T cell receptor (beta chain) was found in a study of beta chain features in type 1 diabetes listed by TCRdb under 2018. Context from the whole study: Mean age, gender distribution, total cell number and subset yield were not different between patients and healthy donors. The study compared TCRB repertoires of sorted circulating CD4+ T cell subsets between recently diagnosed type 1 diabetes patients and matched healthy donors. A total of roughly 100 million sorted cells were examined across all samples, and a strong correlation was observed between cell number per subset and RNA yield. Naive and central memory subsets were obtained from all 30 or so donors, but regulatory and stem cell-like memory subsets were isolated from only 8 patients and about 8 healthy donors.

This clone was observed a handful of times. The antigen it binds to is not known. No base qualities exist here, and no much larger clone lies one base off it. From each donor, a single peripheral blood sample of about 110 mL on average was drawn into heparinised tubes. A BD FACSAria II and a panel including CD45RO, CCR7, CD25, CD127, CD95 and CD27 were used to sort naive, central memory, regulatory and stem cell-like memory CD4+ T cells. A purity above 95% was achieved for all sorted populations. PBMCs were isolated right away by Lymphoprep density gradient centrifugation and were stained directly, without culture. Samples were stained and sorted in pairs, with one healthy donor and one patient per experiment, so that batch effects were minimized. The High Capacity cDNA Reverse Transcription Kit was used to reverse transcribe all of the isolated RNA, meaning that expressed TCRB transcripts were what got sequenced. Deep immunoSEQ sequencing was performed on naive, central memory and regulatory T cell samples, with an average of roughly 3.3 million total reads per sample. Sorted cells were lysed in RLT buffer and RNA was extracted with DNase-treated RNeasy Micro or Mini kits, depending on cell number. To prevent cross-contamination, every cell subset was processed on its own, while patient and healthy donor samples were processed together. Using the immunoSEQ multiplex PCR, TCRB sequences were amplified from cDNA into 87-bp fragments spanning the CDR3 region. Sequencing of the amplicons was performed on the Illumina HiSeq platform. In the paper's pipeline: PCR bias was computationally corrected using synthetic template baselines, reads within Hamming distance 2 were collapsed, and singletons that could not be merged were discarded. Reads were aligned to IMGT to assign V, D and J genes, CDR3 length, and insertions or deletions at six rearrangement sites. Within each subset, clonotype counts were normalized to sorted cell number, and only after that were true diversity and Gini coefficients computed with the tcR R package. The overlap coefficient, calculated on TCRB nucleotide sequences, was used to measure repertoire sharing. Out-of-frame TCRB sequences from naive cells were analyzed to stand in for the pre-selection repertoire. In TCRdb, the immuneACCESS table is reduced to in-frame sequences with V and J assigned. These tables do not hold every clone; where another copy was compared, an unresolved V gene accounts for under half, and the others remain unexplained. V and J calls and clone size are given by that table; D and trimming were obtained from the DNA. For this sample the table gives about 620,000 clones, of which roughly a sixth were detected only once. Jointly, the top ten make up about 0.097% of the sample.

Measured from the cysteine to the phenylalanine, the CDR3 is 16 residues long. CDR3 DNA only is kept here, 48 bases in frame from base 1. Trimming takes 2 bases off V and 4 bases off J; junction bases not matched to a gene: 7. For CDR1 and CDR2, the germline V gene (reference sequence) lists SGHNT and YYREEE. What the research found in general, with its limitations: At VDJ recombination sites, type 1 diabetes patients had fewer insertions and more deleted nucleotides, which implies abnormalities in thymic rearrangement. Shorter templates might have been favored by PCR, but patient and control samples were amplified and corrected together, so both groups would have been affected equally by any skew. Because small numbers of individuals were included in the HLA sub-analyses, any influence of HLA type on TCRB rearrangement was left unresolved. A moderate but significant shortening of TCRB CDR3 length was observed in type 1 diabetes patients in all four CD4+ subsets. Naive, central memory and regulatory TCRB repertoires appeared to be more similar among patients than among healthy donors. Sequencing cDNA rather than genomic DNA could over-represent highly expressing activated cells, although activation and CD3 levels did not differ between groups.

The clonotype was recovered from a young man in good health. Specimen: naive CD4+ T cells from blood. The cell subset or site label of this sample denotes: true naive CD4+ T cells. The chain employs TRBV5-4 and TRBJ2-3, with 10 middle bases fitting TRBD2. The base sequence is TGTGCCAGCAGCTTTTTCCTAGCGGGAGTTGCAGATACGCAGTATTTT. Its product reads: CASSFFLAGVADTQYF.